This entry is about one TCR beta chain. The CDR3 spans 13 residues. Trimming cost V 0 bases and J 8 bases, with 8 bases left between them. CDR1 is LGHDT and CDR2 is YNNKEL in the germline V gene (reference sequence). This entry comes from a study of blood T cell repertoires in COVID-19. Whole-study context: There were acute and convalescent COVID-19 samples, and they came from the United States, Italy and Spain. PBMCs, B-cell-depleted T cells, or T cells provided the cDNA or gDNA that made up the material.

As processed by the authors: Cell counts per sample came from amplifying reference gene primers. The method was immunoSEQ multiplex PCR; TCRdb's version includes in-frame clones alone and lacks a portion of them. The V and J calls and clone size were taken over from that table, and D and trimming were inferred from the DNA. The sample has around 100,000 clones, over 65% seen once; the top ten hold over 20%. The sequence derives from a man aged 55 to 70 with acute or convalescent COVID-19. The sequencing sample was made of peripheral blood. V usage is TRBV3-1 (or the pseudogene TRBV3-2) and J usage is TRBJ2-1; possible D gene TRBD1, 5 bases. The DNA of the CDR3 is TGTGCCAGCAGCCAAGATTGGGGCGATGAGCAGTTCTTC. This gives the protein CASSQDWGDEQFF.